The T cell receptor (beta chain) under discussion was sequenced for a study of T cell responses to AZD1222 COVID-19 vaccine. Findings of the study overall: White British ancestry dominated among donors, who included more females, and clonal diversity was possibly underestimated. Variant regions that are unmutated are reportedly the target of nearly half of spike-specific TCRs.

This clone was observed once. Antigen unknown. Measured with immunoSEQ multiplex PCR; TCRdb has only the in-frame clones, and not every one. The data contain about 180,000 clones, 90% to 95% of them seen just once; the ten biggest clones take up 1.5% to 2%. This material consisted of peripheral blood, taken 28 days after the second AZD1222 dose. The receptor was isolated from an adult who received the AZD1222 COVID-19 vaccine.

CDR3 coding DNA: TGCGCCAGCAGCTCTGGCGGGAGGAACACCGGGGAGCTGTTTTTT. Residues: CASSSGGRNTGELFF. The V gene is TRBV5-1, the J gene TRBJ2-2, with TRBD2 identical over 7 bases. The J segment lost 1 base and the V segment lost 3 bases, leaving 3 bases of the junction unmatched. This CDR3 contains 15 residues. Germline loops: CDR1 SGHRS, CDR2 YFSETQ. The full variable domain, rest sourced from reference TRBV5-1 and TRBJ2-2, is KAGVTQTPRYLIKTRGQQVTLSCSPISGHRSVSWYQQTPGQGLQFLFEYFSETQRNKGNFPGRFSGRQFSNSRSEMNVSTLELGDSALYLCASSSGGRNTGELFFGEGSRLTVL.